This TCR beta chain was found in a study of blood T cell repertoires in COVID-19. Overall study: Sources were T cells, B-cell-depleted T cells, or PBMCs; the material itself was cDNA or gDNA.

Trimming at V came to 6 bases and at J to 2 bases, leaving 8 bases not matched to a gene. Germline lookup yields CDR1 LGHDT and CDR2 YNNKEL (reference sequence). The CDR3 runs 15 residues. Seattle-derived patients entered the study during active infection and were followed longitudinally. Clones were read by immunoSEQ multiplex PCR, and TCRdb kept only the in-frame ones, dropping some. This table has fewer than 700,000 clones, around nine tenths appearing once. This receptor was taken from a woman in her 50s with COVID-19, enrolled during active disease. The sample taken for sequencing was peripheral blood. This rearrangement joins TRBV3-1 (or the pseudogene TRBV3-2) to TRBJ2-3, with TRBD2 matching over 7 bases. CDR3 sequence reads: CASSPTRGDTDTQYF. CDR3 in DNA: TGTGCCAGCAGTCCTACCCGGGGGGACACAGATACGCAGTATTTT.